These 4 T cell receptor beta chains were sequenced from one sample in a study of response to subunit inactivated influenza vaccine. TCRdb called the RT-PCR reads again in MiXCR, with one record for every CDR3 protein. This sample carries 610,000 or so distinct CDR3 sequences, 11% to 15% of them seen once, and the ten largest clones take over 8.5%. The sequencing used PBMCs from blood, collected 11 to 12 days after vaccination. The receptors here all came from a man over 45 who received an inactivated influenza vaccine.

This clonotype was observed a handful of times. This chain links TRBV29-1 with TRBJ2-1; D perhaps matches TRBD2 (6 bases). Germline V lookup: CDR1 SQVTM, CDR2 ANQGSEA. The CDR3 loop spans 14 amino acids. Between the trimmed V and J ends, which lost 2 bases and 3 bases, there was a span of 11 bases. CDR3 sequence (DNA): TGCAGCGTTGAATGGGCTAGCGTCTACAATGAGCAGTTCTTC. It encodes CSVEWASVYNEQFF.

V and J are TRBV12-3 or TRBV12-4 and TRBJ1-2; no reliable D call. The CDR3 covers 13 residues. V was trimmed by 1 base and J by 5 bases, leaving 8 bases between them. CDR3 bases: TGTGCCAGCAGTTTAGTGGGGATGTATGGCTACACCTTC. Its translation is CASSLVGMYGYTF.

This clonotype was counted a few times. The V call is TRBV20-1, the J call TRBJ1-6, with TRBD1 identical over 8 bases. V was clipped by 0 bases and J by 7 bases; unmatched bases: 5. CDR3 size: 15 residues. In germline, CDR1 is DFQATT, CDR2 SNEGSKA (reference sequence). The CDR3 is CSARERTGQNSPLHF. CDR3 sequence (DNA): TGCAGTGCTAGAGAGAGGACAGGGCAGAATTCACCCCTCCACTTT.

In this sample, this clonotype turned up a few times. The chain's CDR3 is CSAVKRQETQYF. CDR3 nucleotide sequence: TGCAGTGCGGTAAAGAGACAAGAGACCCAGTACTTC. V is TRBV20-1 and J is TRBJ2-5; D is unresolved. The CDR3 has 12 amino acids. Per germline, CDR1 DFQATT and CDR2 SNEGSKA (reference sequence). V was cut by 6 bases and J by 2 bases, with 10 bases left in between.